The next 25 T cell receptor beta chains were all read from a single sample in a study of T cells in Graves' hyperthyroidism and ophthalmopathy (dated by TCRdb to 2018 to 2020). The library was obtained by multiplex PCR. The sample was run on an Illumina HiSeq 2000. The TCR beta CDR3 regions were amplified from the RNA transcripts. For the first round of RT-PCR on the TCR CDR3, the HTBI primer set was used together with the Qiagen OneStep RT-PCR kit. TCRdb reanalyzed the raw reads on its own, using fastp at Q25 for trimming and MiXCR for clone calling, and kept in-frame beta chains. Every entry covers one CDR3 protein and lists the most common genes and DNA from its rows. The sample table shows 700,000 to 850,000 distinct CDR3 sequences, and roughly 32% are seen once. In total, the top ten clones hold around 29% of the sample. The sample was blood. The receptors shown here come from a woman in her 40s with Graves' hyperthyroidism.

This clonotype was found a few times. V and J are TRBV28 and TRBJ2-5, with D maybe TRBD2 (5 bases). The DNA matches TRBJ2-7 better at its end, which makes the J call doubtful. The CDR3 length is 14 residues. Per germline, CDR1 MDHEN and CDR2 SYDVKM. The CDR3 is CASRLDSTHSEQYF. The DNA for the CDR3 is TGTGCCAGCAGATTGGACTCTACGCACTCCGAGCAGTACTTC.

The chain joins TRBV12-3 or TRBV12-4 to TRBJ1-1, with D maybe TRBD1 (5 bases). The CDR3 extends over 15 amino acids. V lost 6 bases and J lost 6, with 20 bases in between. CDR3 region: CASRGAGTRGAEAFF. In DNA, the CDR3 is TGTGCCAGCAGAGGGGCCGGGACGAGAGGCGCTGAAGCTTTCTTT.

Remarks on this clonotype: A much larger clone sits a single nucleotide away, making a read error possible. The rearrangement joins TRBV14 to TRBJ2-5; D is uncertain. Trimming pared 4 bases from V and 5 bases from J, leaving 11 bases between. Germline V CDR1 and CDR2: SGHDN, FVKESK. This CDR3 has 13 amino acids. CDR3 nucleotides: TGTGCCAGCAGCCGAGCAGTCCCGGAGACCCAGTACTTC. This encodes CASSRAVPETQYF.

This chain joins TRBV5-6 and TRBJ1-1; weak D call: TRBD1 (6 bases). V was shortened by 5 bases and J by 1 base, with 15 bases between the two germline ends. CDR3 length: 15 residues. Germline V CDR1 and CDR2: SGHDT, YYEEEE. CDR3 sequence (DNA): TGTGCCAGCAGTCTAAGTTCAGGGGAGAACACTGAAGCTTTCTTT. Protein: CASSLSSGENTEAFF.

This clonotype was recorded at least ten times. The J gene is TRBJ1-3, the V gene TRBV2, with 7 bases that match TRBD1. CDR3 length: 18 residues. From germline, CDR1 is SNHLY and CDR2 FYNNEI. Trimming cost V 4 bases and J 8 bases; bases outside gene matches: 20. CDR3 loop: CASSGSADRTFLEDTIYF. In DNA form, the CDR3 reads TGTGCCAGCAGTGGATCCGCGGACAGGACCTTTTTGGAAGACACCATATATTTT.

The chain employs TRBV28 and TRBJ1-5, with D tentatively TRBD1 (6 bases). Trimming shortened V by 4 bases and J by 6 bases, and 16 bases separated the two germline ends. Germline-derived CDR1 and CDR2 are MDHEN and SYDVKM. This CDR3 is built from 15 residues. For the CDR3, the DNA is TGTGCCAGCAGTTCGGGGCGGACAGCTGGTCAGCCCCAGCATTTT. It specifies CASSSGRTAGQPQHF.

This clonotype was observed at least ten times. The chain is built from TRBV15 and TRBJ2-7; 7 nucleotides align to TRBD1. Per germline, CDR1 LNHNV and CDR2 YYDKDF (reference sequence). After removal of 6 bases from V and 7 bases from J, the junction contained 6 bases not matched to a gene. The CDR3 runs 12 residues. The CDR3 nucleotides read TGTGCCACCAGGAGCTCAGGGGGAGAGCAGTACTTC. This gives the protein CATRSSGGEQYF. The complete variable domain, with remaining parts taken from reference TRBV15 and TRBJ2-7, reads DAMVIQNPRYQVTQFGKPVTLSCSQTLNHNVMYWYQQKSSQAPKLLFHYYDKDFNNEADTPDNFQSRRPNTSFCFLDIRSPGLGDTAMYLCATRSSGGEQYFGPGTRLTVT.

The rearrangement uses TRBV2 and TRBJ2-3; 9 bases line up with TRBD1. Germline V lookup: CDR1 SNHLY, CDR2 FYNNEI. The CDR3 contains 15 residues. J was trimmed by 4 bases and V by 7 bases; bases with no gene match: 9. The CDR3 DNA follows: TGTGCCAGCACTTACAGGGGGCGCGGCGCAGATACGCAGTATTTT. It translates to CASTYRGRGADTQYF.

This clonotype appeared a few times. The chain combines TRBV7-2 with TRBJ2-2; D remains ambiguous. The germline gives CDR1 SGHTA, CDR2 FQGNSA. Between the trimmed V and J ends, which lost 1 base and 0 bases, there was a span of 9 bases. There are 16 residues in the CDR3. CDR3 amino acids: CASSLVGESNTGELFF. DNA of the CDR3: TGTGCCAGCAGCTTAGTAGGAGAATCGAACACCGGGGAGCTGTTTTTT.

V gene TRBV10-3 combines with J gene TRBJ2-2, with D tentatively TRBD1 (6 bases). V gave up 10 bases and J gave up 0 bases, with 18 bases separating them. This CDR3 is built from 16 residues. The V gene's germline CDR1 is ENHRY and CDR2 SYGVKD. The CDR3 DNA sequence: TGTGCCAGCAACAGGGCCTCATACCCGAACACCGGGGAGCTGTTTTTT. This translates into CASNRASYPNTGELFF.

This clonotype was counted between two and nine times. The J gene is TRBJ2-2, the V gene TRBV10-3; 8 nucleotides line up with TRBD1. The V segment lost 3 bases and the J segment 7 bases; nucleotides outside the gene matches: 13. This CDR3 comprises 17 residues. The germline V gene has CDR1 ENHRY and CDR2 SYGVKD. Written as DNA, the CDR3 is TGTGCCATCAGTGATTATGTGGAAGTGGACAGGGACGGGGAGCTGTTTTTT. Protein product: CAISDYVEVDRDGELFF.

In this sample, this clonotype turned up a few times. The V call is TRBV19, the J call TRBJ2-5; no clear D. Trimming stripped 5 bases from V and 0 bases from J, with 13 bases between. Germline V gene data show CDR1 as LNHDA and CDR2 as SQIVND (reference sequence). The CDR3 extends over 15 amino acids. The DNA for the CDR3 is TGTGCCAGTAGTTCCCAAGCTTCTGACCAAGAGACCCAGTACTTC. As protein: CASSSQASDQETQYF.

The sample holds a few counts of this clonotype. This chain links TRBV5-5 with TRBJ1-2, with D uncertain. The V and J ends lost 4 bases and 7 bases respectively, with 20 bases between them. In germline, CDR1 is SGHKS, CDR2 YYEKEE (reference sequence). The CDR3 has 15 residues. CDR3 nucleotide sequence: TGTGCCAGCAGCCTACCGAGCTCCCGGTTCGGTGGCTACACCTTC. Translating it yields CASSLPSSRFGGYTF.

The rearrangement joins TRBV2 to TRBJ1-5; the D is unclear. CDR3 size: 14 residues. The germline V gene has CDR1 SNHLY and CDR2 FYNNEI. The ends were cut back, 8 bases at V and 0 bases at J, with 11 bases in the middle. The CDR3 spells CASRADGSNQPQHF. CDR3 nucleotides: TGTGCCAGCCGGGCAGATGGTAGCAATCAGCCCCAGCATTTT.

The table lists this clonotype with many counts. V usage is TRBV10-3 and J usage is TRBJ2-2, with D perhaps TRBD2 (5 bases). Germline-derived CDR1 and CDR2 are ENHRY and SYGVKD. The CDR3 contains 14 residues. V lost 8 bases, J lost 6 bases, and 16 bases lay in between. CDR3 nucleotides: TGTGCCATCGTTGAGGTGGCGGGCTCCGGGGAGCTGTTTTTT. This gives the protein CAIVEVAGSGELFF.

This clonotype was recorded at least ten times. CDR3 region: CSVEWDTTTNEKLFF. In DNA, the CDR3 is TGCAGCGTTGAGTGGGACACAACAACTAATGAAAAACTGTTTTTT. This chain uses TRBV29-1 with TRBJ1-4; perhaps TRBD1 as D (6 bases). V lost 3 bases and J 0 bases, leaving 11 bases between the germline ends. CDR1 and CDR2 (germline): SQVTM, ANQGSEA. The CDR3 covers 15 residues. Based on the CDR3 plus reference TRBV29-1 and TRBJ1-4, the full variable domain is SAVISQKPSRDICQRGTSLTIQCQVDSQVTMMFWYRQQPGQSLTLIATANQGSEATYESGFVIDKFPISRPNLTFSTLTVSNMSPEDSSIYLCSVEWDTTTNEKLFFGSGTQLSVL.

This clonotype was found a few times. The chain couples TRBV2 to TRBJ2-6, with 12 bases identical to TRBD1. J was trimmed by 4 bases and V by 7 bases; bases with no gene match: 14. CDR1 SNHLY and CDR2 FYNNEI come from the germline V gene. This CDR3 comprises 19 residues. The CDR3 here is CASNDFPGQGAPGANVLTF. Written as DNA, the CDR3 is TGTGCCAGCAACGACTTTCCGGGACAGGGGGCTCCCGGGGCCAACGTCCTGACTTTC.

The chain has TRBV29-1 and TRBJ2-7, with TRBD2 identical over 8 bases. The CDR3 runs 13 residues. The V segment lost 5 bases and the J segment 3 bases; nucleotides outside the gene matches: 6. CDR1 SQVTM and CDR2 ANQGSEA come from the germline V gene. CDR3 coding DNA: TGCAGCGTTTCAGCGGGAGCGCACTACGAGCAGTACTTC. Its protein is CSVSAGAHYEQYF.

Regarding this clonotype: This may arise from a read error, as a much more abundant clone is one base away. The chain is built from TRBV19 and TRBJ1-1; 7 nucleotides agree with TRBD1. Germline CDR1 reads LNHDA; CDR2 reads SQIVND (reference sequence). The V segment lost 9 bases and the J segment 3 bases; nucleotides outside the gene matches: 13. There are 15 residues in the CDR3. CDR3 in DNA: TGTGCCAGCAGCCCGGGACAGCTAATGGACACTGAAGCTTTCTTT. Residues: CASSPGQLMDTEAFF.

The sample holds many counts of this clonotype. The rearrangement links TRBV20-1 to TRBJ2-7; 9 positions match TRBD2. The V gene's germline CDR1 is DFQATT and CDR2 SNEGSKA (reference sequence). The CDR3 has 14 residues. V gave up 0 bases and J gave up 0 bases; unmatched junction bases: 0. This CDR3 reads CSARDSGSSYEQYF. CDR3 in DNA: TGCAGTGCTAGAGATAGCGGGAGCTCCTACGAGCAGTACTTC.

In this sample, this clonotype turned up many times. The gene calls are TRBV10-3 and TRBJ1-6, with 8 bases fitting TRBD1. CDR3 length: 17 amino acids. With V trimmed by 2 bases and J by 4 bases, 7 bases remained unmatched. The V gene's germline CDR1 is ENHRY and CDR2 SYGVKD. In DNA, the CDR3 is TGTGCCATCAGTGAGAGAGGGACAGGCGATTATAATTCACCCCTCCACTTT. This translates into CAISERGTGDYNSPLHF.

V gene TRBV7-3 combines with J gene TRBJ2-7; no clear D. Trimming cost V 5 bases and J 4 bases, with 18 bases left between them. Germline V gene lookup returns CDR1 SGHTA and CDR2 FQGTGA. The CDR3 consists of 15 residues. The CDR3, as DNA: TGTGCCAGCAGCCCCCCCCCCCGTAGGCTGTACGAGCAGTACTTC. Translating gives CASSPPPRRLYEQYF.

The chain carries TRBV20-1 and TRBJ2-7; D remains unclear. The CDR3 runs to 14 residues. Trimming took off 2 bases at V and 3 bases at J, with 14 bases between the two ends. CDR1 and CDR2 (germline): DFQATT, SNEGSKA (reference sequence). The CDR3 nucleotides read TGCAGTGCTAGAATCCCCCCGCTTAACTACGAGCAGTACTTC. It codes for CSARIPPLNYEQYF.

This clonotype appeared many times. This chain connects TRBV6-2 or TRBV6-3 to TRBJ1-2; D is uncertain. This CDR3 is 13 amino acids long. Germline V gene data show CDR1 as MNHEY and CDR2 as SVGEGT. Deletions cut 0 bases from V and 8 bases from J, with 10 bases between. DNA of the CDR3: TGTGCCAGCAGTTACTCCTTCATTAGCGGCTACACCTTC. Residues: CASSYSFISGYTF.

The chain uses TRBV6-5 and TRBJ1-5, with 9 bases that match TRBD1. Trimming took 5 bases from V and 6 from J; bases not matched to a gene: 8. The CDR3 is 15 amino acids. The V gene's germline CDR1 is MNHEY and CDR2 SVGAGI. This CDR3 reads CASSQTGGVAQPQHF. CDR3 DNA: TGTGCCAGCAGTCAGACAGGGGGTGTAGCTCAGCCCCAGCATTTT.